Presented here are 8 T cell receptor beta chains from one specimen sequenced in a study of cytomegalovirus exposure and HLA in healthy donors. Use of 60 Vbeta and 13 Jbeta primers characterized the PCR. Using immunoSEQ multiplex PCR, the repertoire was profiled, and TCRdb retains in-frame clones only, with some absent. In the table there are under 200,000 clones, approximately 80% of which are singletons. Input material: PBMCs. These receptor sequences come from a woman between 45 and 65 years old in good health and CMV-seropositive.

This chain uses TRBV7-3 with TRBJ1-1, with unresolved D. The CDR3 length is 15 residues. Germline assignment: CDR1 SGHTA and CDR2 FQGTGA. V was clipped by 0 bases and J by 0 bases, with 8 bases between them. The CDR3 sequence: CASSLTDTMNTEAFF. The CDR3 bases are TGTGCCAGCAGCTTAACCGACACCATGAACACTGAAGCTTTCTTT.

The rearrangement joins TRBV25-1 to TRBJ1-2; 9 bases line up with TRBD1. The germline V gene encodes CDR1 MGHDK and CDR2 SYGVNS. V dropped 6 bases and J dropped 5; count of bases not matched to a gene: 7. The CDR3 is made up of 14 amino acids. The CDR3 reads CASRPTGTGYGYTF. The CDR3 region has the DNA TGTGCCAGCAGACCCACCGGGACAGGGTATGGCTACACCTTC.

This chain links TRBV7-2 with TRBJ2-2; no clear D gene. The ends were cut back, 1 base at V and 1 base at J, with 10 bases in the middle. Germline assignment: CDR1 SGHTA and CDR2 FQGNSA. This CDR3 contains 16 residues. The CDR3 loop reads CASSLDGNKNTGELFF. As DNA, the CDR3 is TGTGCCAGCAGCTTAGATGGCAACAAGAACACCGGGGAGCTGTTTTTT.

On this clone: Other DNA sequences from this sample encode an identical CDR3 as well. V and J are TRBV7-2 and TRBJ2-3; 8 nucleotides agree with TRBD1. This CDR3 has 14 amino acids. The germline V gene has CDR1 SGHTA and CDR2 FQGNSA. The ends lost 5 bases at V and 2 bases at J; junction bases unmatched: 3. CDR3 in DNA: TGTGCCAGCAGCGACAGGGGCCTCACAGATACGCAGTATTTT. Amino acid sequence: CASSDRGLTDTQYF.

The rearrangement joins TRBV27 to TRBJ1-4; 7 bases line up with TRBD1. CDR1 MNHEY and CDR2 SMNVEV come from the germline V gene (reference sequence). With V trimmed by 5 bases and J by 8 bases, 11 bases remained unmatched. This CDR3 spans 15 amino acids. The CDR3 region is CASSALTGRREKLFF. The CDR3 bases are TGTGCCAGCAGTGCCCTGACAGGGAGAAGGGAAAAACTGTTTTTT.

The V gene is TRBV6-1, the J gene TRBJ2-4; weak D call: TRBD2 (6 bases). CDR1 is MNHNS and CDR2 is SASEGT in the germline V gene. V lost 1 base and J 1 base, leaving 8 bases between the germline ends. This CDR3 is built from 15 residues. The CDR3 sequence: CASSEGGLAKNIQYF. The CDR3 nucleotides are TGTGCCAGCAGTGAAGGGGGACTGGCCAAAAACATTCAGTACTTC.

The rearrangement links TRBV7-2 to TRBJ2-7; TRBD1 agrees at 8 bases. Germline lookup yields CDR1 SGHTA and CDR2 FQGNSA. V shed 1 base, J shed 3 bases, and the junction held 5 bases outside the gene matches. CDR3 size: 15 residues. This CDR3 is CASSLVGDRGYEQYF. Written as DNA, the CDR3 is TGTGCCAGCAGCTTAGTCGGTGACAGGGGCTACGAGCAGTACTTC.

The chain has TRBV27 and TRBJ1-1; maybe TRBD1 (5 bases). Germline CDR1 MNHEY, CDR2 SMNVEV (reference sequence). The CDR3 is 13 amino acids. Trimming cost V 6 bases and J 4 bases, with 12 bases left between them. CDR3 protein: CASRPGSSTEAFF. CDR3 in DNA: TGTGCCAGCAGACCAGGGTCGAGCACTGAAGCTTTCTTT.